This T cell receptor (beta chain) was obtained from a study of cytomegalovirus exposure and HLA in healthy donors. Findings and caveats of the study: The productive fraction for most TCR beta V segments was about 87% or about 30% in an earlier analysis. Versus the 666-donor mean, an Asian-associated ancestry cluster reportedly showed fewer N-insertions in a later analysis. Generally TCR sequences proved uncommon, though certain public TCRs appeared in numerous donors.

This clone has more than one count but fewer than ten. Its cognate antigen is unknown. The PCR made use of 60 Vbeta and 13 Jbeta primers. Under the authors' procedure: Around 80 million unique TCR beta chains, around 11 million of them shared, were counted by a later analysis. Some clones are missing from TCRdb's copy, which holds only in-frame ones; the method was immunoSEQ multiplex PCR. For V, J and clone size, that table is used; D and trimming come from the DNA. The profile shows approximately 180,000 clones, about 90% of them singletons. Germline CDR1 reads LGHNA; CDR2 reads YSLEER. This CDR3 contains 17 residues. Trimming cost V 1 base and J 4 bases, with 18 bases left between them.

Sequencing was done on a sample of PBMCs. V is TRBV4-3 and J is TRBJ2-3; the D gene is possibly TRBD1 (6 bases). This receptor was taken from a girl less than two years old in good health and CMV-seronegative. In DNA form, the CDR3 reads TGCGCCAGCAGCCAAGGGGCACAGGGAAGCTTTGCAGATACGCAGTATTTT. Translation: CASSQGAQGSFADTQYF.